One and the same sample provided the 26 T cell receptor beta chains below, sequenced in a study of cytomegalovirus exposure and HLA in healthy donors. Primers included in the PCR were 60 Vbeta and 13 Jbeta primers. The assay was immunoSEQ multiplex PCR, and TCRdb's table has in-frame clones only and misses some. Of approximately 210,000 clones in the sample, over 80% were seen once. The sample was PBMCs. The origin of the receptors is a woman aged 45-60 years in good health and CMV-seropositive.

This chain connects TRBV5-1 to TRBJ2-1; D not resolved. The CDR3 has 16 residues. Germline V lookup: CDR1 SGHRS, CDR2 YFSETQ. Trimming shortened V by 0 bases and J by 3 bases, and 13 bases separated the two germline ends. CDR3 sequence (DNA): TGCGCCAGCAGCTTGGCCAACGGTCCCAACTACAATGAGCAGTTCTTC. Protein: CASSLANGPNYNEQFF.

This clone was picked up a small number of times. The CDR3: CASSSGQLSTDTQYF. DNA for the CDR3: TGTGCCAGCAGTTCGGGACAGCTTAGCACAGATACGCAGTATTTT. The V call is TRBV27, the J call TRBJ2-3; TRBD1 matches 7 bases. Germline CDR1 and CDR2: MNHEY and SMNVEV (reference sequence). Germline trimming cut 4 bases from V and 0 bases from J; bases unmatched to any gene: 4. The CDR3 runs to 15 residues.

This chain uses TRBV6-5 with TRBJ2-7; 9 bases are a match to TRBD1. V shed 6 bases and J 6 bases; nucleotides not matched to a gene: 12. CDR3 length: 15 residues. Germline CDR1 and CDR2: MNHEY and SVGAGI. CDR3 nucleotide sequence: TGTGCCAGCAGCTTAGGGACAGGGACCTTGGGCGAGCAGTACTTC. This encodes CASSLGTGTLGEQYF.

This clone was observed a single time. The chain carries TRBV2 and TRBJ2-2, with a possible D match to TRBD1 (6 bases). This CDR3 comprises 16 residues. V was clipped by 7 bases and J by 2 bases, with 17 bases between them. In germline, CDR1 is SNHLY, CDR2 FYNNEI. The CDR3 DNA reads as TGTGCCAGCACGAAGACAGGAACCATCAACACCGGGGAGCTGTTTTTT. Protein product: CASTKTGTINTGELFF.

This clone was counted only a few times. V gene TRBV6-5 combines with J gene TRBJ2-7, with TRBD1 matching over 7 bases. This CDR3 has 12 amino acids. J was trimmed by 3 bases and V by 5 bases; bases with no gene match: 1. Germline V gene lookup returns CDR1 MNHEY and CDR2 SVGAGI. CDR3 coding DNA: TGTGCCAGCAGTAGGGACAGCTACGAGCAGTACTTC. Translation: CASSRDSYEQYF.

The V gene is TRBV19, the J gene TRBJ1-2; D is undetermined. V was trimmed by 1 base and J by 1 base, leaving 13 bases between them. The CDR3 spans 16 residues. Per the germline V gene, CDR1 is LNHDA and CDR2 is SQIVND (reference sequence). The CDR3 loop is CASSIGTWTYNYGYTF. CDR3 sequence (DNA): TGTGCCAGTAGTATAGGAACTTGGACTTATAACTATGGCTACACCTTC. The complete variable domain, with remaining parts taken from reference TRBV19 and TRBJ1-2, reads DGGITQSPKYLFRKEGQNVTLSCEQNLNHDAMYWYRQDPGQGLRLIYYSQIVNDFQKGDIAEGYSVSREKKESFPLTVTSAQKNPTAFYLCASSIGTWTYNYGYTFGSGTRLTVV.

This rearrangement joins TRBV5-1 to TRBJ1-5; D possibly corresponds to TRBD1 (5 bases). V shed 0 bases and J shed 2 bases, with 9 bases lying between them. The germline V gene has CDR1 SGHRS and CDR2 YFSETQ. The length of the CDR3 is 15 residues. The CDR3 DNA reads TGCGCCAGCAGCTTGGAGGGGATTGGCAATCAGCCCCAGCATTTT. Amino acids: CASSLEGIGNQPQHF.

This clone was observed a few times. V gene TRBV5-6 combines with J gene TRBJ2-7; 7 bases align to TRBD1. The CDR3 length is 14 residues. Looked up from germline, CDR1 is SGHDT and CDR2 is YYEEEE. V lost 3 bases and J lost 2; bases outside the gene matches: 5. CDR3 region: CASSSGQVPYEQYF. CDR3 bases: TGTGCCAGCAGCTCCGGACAGGTACCCTACGAGCAGTACTTC.

The chain links TRBV5-6 to TRBJ1-5; TRBD1 agrees at 8 bases. The CDR3 spans 19 residues. The V gene end was trimmed by 1 base and the J gene end by 0 bases; junction bases not matched to a gene: 12. Germline V CDR1 and CDR2: SGHDT, YYEEEE. The DNA for the CDR3 is TGTGCCAGCAGCTTGTCTTGGACAGGGCTAAGAAATAGCAATCAGCCCCAGCATTTT. It specifies CASSLSWTGLRNSNQPQHF. Full variable domain (rest looked up from reference TRBV5-6 and TRBJ1-5): DAGVTQSPTHLIKTRGQQVTLRCSPKSGHDTVSWYQQALGQGPQFIFQYYEEEERQRGNFPDRFSGHQFPNYSSELNVNALLLGDSALYLCASSLSWTGLRNSNQPQHFGDGTRLSIL.

This sequence joins TRBV7-8 and TRBJ2-5; a weak D match, TRBD1 (6 bases). The J call is doubtful: the DNA matches TRBJ2-7 better. The CDR3 totals 12 residues. Germline CDR1 SGHVS, CDR2 FQNEAQ. The CDR3 protein is CASSRDIYEQYF. The DNA for the CDR3 is TGTGCCAGCAGCCGGGACATCTACGAGCAGTACTTC.

J is TRBJ2-7 and V is TRBV5-1; TRBD2 matches at 8 bases. The germline gives CDR1 SGHRS, CDR2 YFSETQ. After removal of 3 bases from V and 4 bases from J, the junction contained 18 bases not matched to a gene. CDR3 size: 18 residues. In DNA form, the CDR3 reads TGCGCCAGCAGCTCTGCCGGGGGGGGTAGCGGGCCTCGATACGAGCAGTACTTC. Translated: CASSSAGGGSGPRYEQYF.

The chain combines TRBV28 with TRBJ2-7, with 11 bases that match TRBD1. V dropped 6 bases and J dropped 7; count of bases not matched to a gene: 11. In germline, CDR1 is MDHEN, CDR2 SYDVKM. The CDR3 length is 15 residues. The CDR3 region is CASSFLGTGGFEQYF. The CDR3 nucleotides read TGTGCCAGCAGCTTCCTCGGGACAGGGGGTTTTGAGCAGTACTTC.

The rearrangement links TRBV9 to TRBJ1-2; TRBD1 might be the D (5 bases). Germline V gene sequence: CDR1 SGDLS, CDR2 YYNGEE. The CDR3 loop spans 13 amino acids. Trimming left V 3 bases short and J 4 bases short, with 10 bases between. The CDR3 protein is CASSATGRYGYTF. The CDR3 DNA reads TGTGCCAGCAGCGCCACAGGCCGCTATGGCTACACCTTC.

The chain employs TRBV28 and TRBJ2-4; D is perhaps TRBD1 (5 bases). Germline V lookup: CDR1 MDHEN, CDR2 SYDVKM. V lost 3 bases and J 6 bases, leaving 9 bases between the germline ends. This CDR3 region has 13 residues. CDR3 loop: CASSFRAINIQYF. The CDR3 region has the DNA TGTGCCAGCAGTTTCAGGGCTATAAACATTCAGTACTTC.

V is TRBV27 and J is TRBJ2-7; 13 bases align to TRBD2. V dropped 4 bases and J dropped 7; count of bases not matched to a gene: 1. Germline V gene lookup returns CDR1 MNHEY and CDR2 SMNVEV (reference sequence). This CDR3 has 13 amino acids. The CDR3 sequence: CASSWTSGGEQYF. In DNA, the CDR3 is TGTGCCAGCAGTTGGACTAGCGGGGGAGAGCAGTACTTC.

The genes are TRBV9 and TRBJ2-2; no clear D. CDR1 SGDLS and CDR2 YYNGEE come from the germline V gene. The ends were cut back, 3 bases at V and 7 bases at J, with 13 bases in the middle. CDR3 length: 14 amino acids. The CDR3 sequence is CASSGDKRIGELFF. The CDR3, as DNA: TGTGCCAGCAGCGGCGACAAAAGGATCGGGGAGCTGTTTTTT.

The chain recombines TRBV5-4 with TRBJ2-1, with D possibly TRBD2 on 6 matching bases. Germline-derived CDR1 and CDR2 are SGHNT and YYREEE (reference sequence). This CDR3 comprises 17 residues. V was trimmed by 0 bases and J by 3 bases, leaving 16 bases between them. The DNA for the CDR3 is TGTGCCAGCAGCTTGGCCGGGGGATCCCCCTTCTACAATGAGCAGTTCTTC. This encodes CASSLAGGSPFYNEQFF.

V and J are TRBV5-1 and TRBJ2-3; TRBD2 is a possible D gene (5 bases). The CDR3 length is 14 residues. Germline assignment: CDR1 SGHRS and CDR2 YFSETQ. V lost 2 bases, J lost 5 bases, and 12 bases lay in between. CDR3 sequence: CASSFGLAVDTQYF. The CDR3 DNA reads TGCGCCAGCAGCTTTGGGCTAGCAGTAGATACGCAGTATTTT. The full variable domain, its missing parts supplied by reference TRBV5-1 and TRBJ2-3, is KAGVTQTPRYLIKTRGQQVTLSCSPISGHRSVSWYQQTPGQGLQFLFEYFSETQRNKGNFPGRFSGRQFSNSRSEMNVSTLELGDSALYLCASSFGLAVDTQYFGPGTRLTVL.

The J gene is TRBJ1-2, the V gene TRBV19; D may be TRBD1 (5 bases). V was pared by 3 bases and J by 2 bases, with 10 bases between. Germline CDR1 reads LNHDA; CDR2 reads SQIVND (reference sequence). The CDR3 has 14 residues. CDR3 sequence (DNA): TGTGCCAGTAGTATTGGGGCGGTGAACTATGGCTACACCTTC. It translates to CASSIGAVNYGYTF.

The chain uses TRBV6-1 and TRBJ2-7; D not certain. This CDR3 comprises 12 residues. Germline CDR1 reads MNHNS; CDR2 reads SASEGT. Trimming took off 4 bases at V and 6 bases at J, with 10 bases between the two ends. Here the CDR3 reads CASSARGSEQYF. The CDR3 DNA is TGTGCCAGCAGTGCACGAGGTTCCGAGCAGTACTTC.

The J gene is TRBJ1-4, the V gene TRBV15; 7 nucleotides agree with TRBD1. This CDR3 has 16 residues. In germline, CDR1 is LNHNV, CDR2 YYDKDF (reference sequence). V shed 3 bases and J 8 bases; nucleotides not matched to a gene: 12. The CDR3 protein is CATSSWVGTVGEKLFF. CDR3 in DNA: TGTGCCACCAGCAGCTGGGTCGGGACAGTTGGAGAAAAACTGTTTTTT. Supplemented by reference TRBV15 and TRBJ1-4, the full variable domain reads DAMVIQNPRYQVTQFGKPVTLSCSQTLNHNVMYWYQQKSSQAPKLLFHYYDKDFNNEADTPDNFQSRRPNTSFCFLDIRSPGLGDTAMYLCATSSWVGTVGEKLFFGSGTQLSVL.

This CDR3 is CASRPTRTYEQYF. The CDR3 DNA sequence: TGTGCCAGCAGGCCGACACGGACCTACGAGCAGTACTTC. The chain joins TRBV27 to TRBJ2-7; D not resolved. The CDR3 sequence is 13 residues long. Germline loops: CDR1 MNHEY, CDR2 SMNVEV (reference sequence). V was trimmed by 6 bases and J by 2 bases, leaving 11 bases between them.

The chain recombines TRBV5-1 with TRBJ1-2; no definite D call. Germline V gives CDR1 SGHRS, CDR2 YFSETQ. V lost 0 bases, J lost 5 bases, and 8 bases lay in between. The CDR3 covers 13 residues. The CDR3: CASSLGAEYGYTF. In nucleotides, the CDR3 is TGCGCCAGCAGCTTGGGAGCGGAATATGGCTACACCTTC.

With regard to this clone: Other DNA sequences in this specimen translate into the identical CDR3. The genes are TRBV5-6 and TRBJ2-5, with D possibly being TRBD1 (5 bases). The CDR3 loop spans 15 amino acids. V was shortened by 3 bases and J by 2 bases, with 14 bases between the two germline ends. The germline CDR1 and CDR2 sequences are SGHDT and YYEEEE. The CDR3: CASSSTGLSQETQYF. CDR3 in DNA: TGTGCCAGCAGCTCCACAGGCTTATCGCAAGAGACCCAGTACTTC. Full variable domain (rest looked up from reference TRBV5-6 and TRBJ2-5): DAGVTQSPTHLIKTRGQQVTLRCSPKSGHDTVSWYQQALGQGPQFIFQYYEEEERQRGNFPDRFSGHQFPNYSSELNVNALLLGDSALYLCASSSTGLSQETQYFGPGTRLLVL.

This clone was picked up one time. CDR3 nucleotides: TGTGCCAGCAGCTTAACGTCTCACGGCTCCTACGAGCAGTACTTC. Protein: CASSLTSHGSYEQYF. This chain uses TRBV7-3 with TRBJ2-7; no clear D. The CDR3 contains 15 residues. Germline V gene sequence: CDR1 SGHTA, CDR2 FQGTGA. Trimming removed 0 bases at V and 0 bases at J, with 9 bases between.

The chain uses TRBV29-1 and TRBJ1-2, with D possibly TRBD1 on 5 matching bases. The CDR3 is made up of 14 amino acids. CDR1 is SQVTM and CDR2 is ANQGSEA in the germline V gene. V dropped 1 base and J dropped 0 bases, with 9 bases sitting between them. The CDR3 loop reads CSVEGQGTNYGYTF. In nucleotides, the CDR3 is TGCAGCGTTGAAGGGCAGGGTACTAACTATGGCTACACCTTC.